One sample yielded the 9 T cell receptor beta chains listed below, sequenced in a study of T cell responses to AZD1222 COVID-19 vaccine. Only in-frame clones appear in the TCRdb table, and some are missing; sequencing was by immunoSEQ multiplex PCR. This table holds about 140,000 clones, around 90% found once. Sequencing was performed on peripheral blood, taken on day 0 of AZD1222 vaccination. These receptors were taken from an adult in good health.

This chain links TRBV10-3 with TRBJ1-3, with D maybe TRBD1 (5 bases). CDR1 is ENHRY and CDR2 is SYGVKD in the germline V gene. V was cut by 7 bases and J by 3 bases, with 13 bases left in between. The length of the CDR3 is 14 residues. CDR3 DNA sequence: TGTGCCATCATGAGGGGCCTAGGTGGAAACACCATATATTTT. Residues: CAIMRGLGGNTIYF.

The rearrangement uses TRBV7-6 and TRBJ2-1, with a weak D call TRBD2 (5 bases). Germline assignment: CDR1 SGHVS and CDR2 FNYEAQ. CDR3 length: 18 amino acids. V lost 5 bases and J 0 bases, leaving 20 bases between the germline ends. The CDR3 is CASSAKRWRRSSYNEQFF. CDR3 DNA: TGTGCCAGCAGCGCTAAACGATGGAGGAGGAGCTCCTACAATGAGCAGTTCTTC.

The V and J genes are TRBV19 and TRBJ2-1, with D possibly being TRBD2 (6 bases). The ends were cut back, 7 bases at V and 5 bases at J, with 18 bases in the middle. Germline V gives CDR1 LNHDA, CDR2 SQIVND (reference sequence). The CDR3 consists of 15 residues. The DNA for the CDR3 is TGTGCCAGTACCACCCCGGGACTTAAAAACAATGAGCAGTTCTTC. It encodes CASTTPGLKNNEQFF. Full variable domain (rest looked up from reference TRBV19 and TRBJ2-1): DGGITQSPKYLFRKEGQNVTLSCEQNLNHDAMYWYRQDPGQGLRLIYYSQIVNDFQKGDIAEGYSVSREKKESFPLTVTSAQKNPTAFYLCASTTPGLKNNEQFFGPGTRLTVL.

CDR3 in DNA: TGTGCCAGCAGCCGATCTCAGGGCGAGCAGTACTTC. Translating gives CASSRSQGEQYF. The chain couples TRBV6-2 or TRBV6-3 to TRBJ2-7, with D tentatively TRBD1 (5 bases). The germline CDR1 and CDR2 sequences are MNHEY and SVGEGT. V gave up 6 bases and J gave up 6 bases, with 12 bases separating them. There are 12 residues in the CDR3.

The rearrangement uses TRBV21-1 and TRBJ1-3. TRBV21-1 corresponds to a pseudogene. The CDR3 runs to 14 residues. CDR3: CASSSLFSGNTIYF. The DNA of the CDR3 is TGTGCCAGCAGCAGCCTGTTCTCTGGAAACACCATATATTTT.

The chain joins TRBV29-1 to TRBJ1-1; D unresolved. This CDR3 is 12 amino acids long. V dropped 1 base and J dropped 5 bases, with 8 bases sitting between them. The germline V gene encodes CDR1 SQVTM and CDR2 ANQGSEA. CDR3 DNA: TGCAGCGTTGAAGGGGGTACGACTGAAGCTTTCTTT. Its protein product is CSVEGGTTEAFF.

The chain recombines TRBV10-3 with TRBJ1-5, with 11 bases matching TRBD1. The V and J ends lost 6 bases and 8 bases, in that order; junction bases with no gene match: 9. The CDR3 extends over 15 amino acids. CDR1 is ENHRY, CDR2 SYGVKD, per germline. This CDR3 is CAIRAGTGGSEPQHF. Written as DNA, the CDR3 is TGTGCCATCAGAGCCGGGACAGGGGGTTCGGAGCCCCAGCATTTT.

The chain has TRBV19 and TRBJ1-6; TRBD1 is a possible D gene (5 bases). The CDR3 is 17 residues long. Trimming left V 4 bases short and J 6 bases short, with 19 bases between. From germline, CDR1 is LNHDA and CDR2 SQIVND (reference sequence). The CDR3 protein is CASSTTWGGAGNSPLHF. Here the CDR3 DNA reads TGTGCCAGTAGTACCACCTGGGGAGGGGCAGGTAATTCACCCCTCCACTTT. The complete variable domain, with remaining parts taken from reference TRBV19 and TRBJ1-6, reads DGGITQSPKYLFRKEGQNVTLSCEQNLNHDAMYWYRQDPGQGLRLIYYSQIVNDFQKGDIAEGYSVSREKKESFPLTVTSAQKNPTAFYLCASSTTWGGAGNSPLHFGNGTRLTVT.

The chain joins TRBV5-5 to TRBJ1-3; no definite D call. This CDR3 is 14 amino acids long. CDR1 SGHKS and CDR2 YYEKEE come from the germline V gene (reference sequence). Trimming removed 5 bases from V and 0 bases from J, with 9 bases in between. The CDR3 protein is CASSEGFSGNTIYF. The CDR3 DNA reads TGTGCCAGCAGTGAGGGTTTCTCTGGAAACACCATATATTTT.